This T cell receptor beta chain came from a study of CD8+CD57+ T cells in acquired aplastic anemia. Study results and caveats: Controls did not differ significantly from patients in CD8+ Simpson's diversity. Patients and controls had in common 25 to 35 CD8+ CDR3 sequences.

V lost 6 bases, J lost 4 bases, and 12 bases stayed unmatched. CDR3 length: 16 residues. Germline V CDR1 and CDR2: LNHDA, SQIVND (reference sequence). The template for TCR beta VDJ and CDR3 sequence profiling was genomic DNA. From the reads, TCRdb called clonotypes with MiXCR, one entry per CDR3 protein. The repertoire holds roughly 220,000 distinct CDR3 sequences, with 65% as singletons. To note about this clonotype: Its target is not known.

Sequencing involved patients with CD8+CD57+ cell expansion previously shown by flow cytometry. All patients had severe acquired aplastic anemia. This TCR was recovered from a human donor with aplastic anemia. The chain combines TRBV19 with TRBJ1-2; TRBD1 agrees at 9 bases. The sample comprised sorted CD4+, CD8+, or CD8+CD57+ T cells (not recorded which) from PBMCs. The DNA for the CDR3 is TGTGCCAGTAGCTCTGACCGGGACAGGGTCCCCTATGGCTACACCTTC. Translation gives CASSSDRDRVPYGYTF.